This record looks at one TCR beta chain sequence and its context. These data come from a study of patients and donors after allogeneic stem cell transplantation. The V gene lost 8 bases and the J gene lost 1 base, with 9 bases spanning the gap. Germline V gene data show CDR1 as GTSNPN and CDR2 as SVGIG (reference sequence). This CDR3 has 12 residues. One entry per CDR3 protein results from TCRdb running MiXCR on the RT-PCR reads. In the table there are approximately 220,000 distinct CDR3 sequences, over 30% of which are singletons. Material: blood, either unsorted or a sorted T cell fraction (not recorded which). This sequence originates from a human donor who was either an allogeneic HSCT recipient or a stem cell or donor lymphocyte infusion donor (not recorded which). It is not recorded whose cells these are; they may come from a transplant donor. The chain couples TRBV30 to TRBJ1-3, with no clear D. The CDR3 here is CAVRGSGNTIYF. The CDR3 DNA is TGTGCCGTACGGGGTTCTGGAAACACCATATATTTT.